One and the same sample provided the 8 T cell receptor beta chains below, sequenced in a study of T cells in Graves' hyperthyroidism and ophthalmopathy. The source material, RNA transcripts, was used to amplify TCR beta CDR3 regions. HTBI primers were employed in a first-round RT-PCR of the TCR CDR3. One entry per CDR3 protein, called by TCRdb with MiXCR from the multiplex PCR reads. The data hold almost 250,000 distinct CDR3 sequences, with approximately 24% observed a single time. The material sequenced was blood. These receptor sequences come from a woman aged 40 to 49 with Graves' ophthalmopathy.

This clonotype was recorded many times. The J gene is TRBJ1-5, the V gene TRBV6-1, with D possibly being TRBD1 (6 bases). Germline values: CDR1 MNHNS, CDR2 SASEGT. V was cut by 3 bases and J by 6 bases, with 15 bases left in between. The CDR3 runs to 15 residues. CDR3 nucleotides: TGTGCCAGCAGTGACCAGTCCAGGGGCTCTCAGCCCCAGCATTTT. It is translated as CASSDQSRGSQPQHF.

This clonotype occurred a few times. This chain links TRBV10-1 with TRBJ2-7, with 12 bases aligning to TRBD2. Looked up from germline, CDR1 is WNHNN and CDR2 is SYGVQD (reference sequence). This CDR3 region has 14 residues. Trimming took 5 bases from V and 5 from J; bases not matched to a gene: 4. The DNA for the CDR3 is TGCGCCAGCAGTTCGACTAGCGGGAGCGACGAGCAGTACTTC. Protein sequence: CASSSTSGSDEQYF.

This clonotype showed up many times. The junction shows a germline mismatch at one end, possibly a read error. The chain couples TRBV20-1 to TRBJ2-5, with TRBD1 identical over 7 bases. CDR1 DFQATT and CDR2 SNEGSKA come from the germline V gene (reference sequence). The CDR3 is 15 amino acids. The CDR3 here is CNALTRGPPQETQYF. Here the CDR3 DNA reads TGCAATGCTCTCACAAGGGGGCCCCCCCAAGAGACCCAGTACTTC.

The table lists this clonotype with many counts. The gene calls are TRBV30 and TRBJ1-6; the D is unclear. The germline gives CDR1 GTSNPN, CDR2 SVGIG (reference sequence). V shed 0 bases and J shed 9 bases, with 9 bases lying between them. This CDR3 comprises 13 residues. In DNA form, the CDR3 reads TGTGCCTGGAGTGTTGAGGACCGTTCACCCCTCCACTTT. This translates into CAWSVEDRSPLHF.

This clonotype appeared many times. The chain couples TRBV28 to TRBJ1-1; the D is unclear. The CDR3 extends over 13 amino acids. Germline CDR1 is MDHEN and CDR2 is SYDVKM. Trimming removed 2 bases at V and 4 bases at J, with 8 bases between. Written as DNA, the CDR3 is TGTGCCAGCAGTTTAGCAGGCGCCACTGAAGCTTTCTTT. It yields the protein CASSLAGATEAFF.

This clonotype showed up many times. The CDR3 loop is CASSPDRWGGEQYF. The CDR3 DNA reads TGCGCCAGCAGCCCCGACAGGTGGGGCGGAGAGCAGTACTTC. The V call is TRBV5-1, the J call TRBJ2-7; D is possibly TRBD1 (6 bases). The CDR3 has 14 amino acids. The germline CDR1 and CDR2 sequences are SGHRS and YFSETQ. The germline V and J ends were trimmed by 4 bases and 7 bases, with 18 bases remaining between them.

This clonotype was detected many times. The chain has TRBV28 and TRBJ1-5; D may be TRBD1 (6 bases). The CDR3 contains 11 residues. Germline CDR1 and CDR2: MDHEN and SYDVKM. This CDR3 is CATGPNQPQHF. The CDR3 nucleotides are TGTGCTACAGGGCCAAATCAGCCCCAGCATTTT.

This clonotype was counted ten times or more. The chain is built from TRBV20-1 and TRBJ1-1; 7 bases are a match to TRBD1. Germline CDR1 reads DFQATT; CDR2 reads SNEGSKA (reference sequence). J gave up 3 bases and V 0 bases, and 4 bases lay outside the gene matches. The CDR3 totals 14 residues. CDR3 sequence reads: CSAREAGGDTEAFF. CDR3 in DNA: TGCAGTGCTAGAGAGGCAGGGGGGGACACTGAAGCTTTCTTT.